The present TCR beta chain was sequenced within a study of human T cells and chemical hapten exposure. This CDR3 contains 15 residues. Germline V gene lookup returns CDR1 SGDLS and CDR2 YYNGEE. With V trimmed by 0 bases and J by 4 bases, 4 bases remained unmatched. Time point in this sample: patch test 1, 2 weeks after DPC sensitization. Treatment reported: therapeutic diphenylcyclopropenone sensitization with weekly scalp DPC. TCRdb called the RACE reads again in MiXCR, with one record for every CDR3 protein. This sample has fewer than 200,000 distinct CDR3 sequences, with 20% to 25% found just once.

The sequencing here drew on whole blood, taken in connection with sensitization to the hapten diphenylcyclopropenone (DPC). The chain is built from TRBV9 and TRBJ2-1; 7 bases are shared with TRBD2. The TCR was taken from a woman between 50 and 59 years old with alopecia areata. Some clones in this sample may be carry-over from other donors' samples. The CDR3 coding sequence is TGTGCCAGCAGCGTAGAGGCTAGCGGATACAATGAGCAGTTCTTC. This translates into CASSVEASGYNEQFF.